The clone carrying this TCR beta chain was seen only a few times. Per the authors' pipeline: The assay estimated nucleated cells by amplifying reference gene primers. Clones were read by immunoSEQ multiplex PCR, and TCRdb kept only the in-frame ones, dropping some. V and J calls and clone size come straight from that table; D and trimming were deduced from the DNA. Here the sample spans fewer than 400,000 clones, roughly nine tenths being singletons. This record belongs to a study of blood T cell repertoires in COVID-19. Each recovered donor of Cohort 3 presented with two negative PCRs, clearance, or symptom resolution. The sequenced sample was PBMCs or T cells enriched from blood (not recorded which). This clonotype originated in a woman aged 25 to 39 who had recovered from COVID-19.

The CDR3 coding sequence is TGTGCCAGCAGCCCTGGGACAGGGAGTCAGCCCCAGCATTTT. Translation gives CASSPGTGSQPQHF. The rearrangement uses TRBV9 and TRBJ1-5; 9 bases are shared with TRBD1. CDR1 is SGDLS and CDR2 is YYNGEE in the germline V gene. The ends lost 4 bases at V and 6 bases at J; junction bases unmatched: 5. The CDR3 has 14 residues.